The clone carrying this T cell receptor (beta chain) was found a few times. This sample was taken from a study of blood T cell repertoires in COVID-19. About the study: Sample material is recorded as cDNA or gDNA derived from T cells, B-cell-depleted T cells, or PBMCs.

Only in-frame clones appear in the TCRdb table, and some are missing; sequencing was by immunoSEQ multiplex PCR. Of around 200,000 clones listed, approximately 79% were seen once; the top ten hold approximately 13%. This TCR was recovered from a woman aged 45 to 65 with acute or convalescent COVID-19. Sequencing was done on a sample of peripheral blood.

CDR3: CASSLVGGGALEQYF. The CDR3 region has the DNA TGTGCCAGCAGCTTAGTGGGCGGGGGGGCCCTCGAGCAGTACTTC. The V call is TRBV11-2, the J call TRBJ2-7, with 9 bases aligning to TRBD2. Germline V gives CDR1 SGHAT, CDR2 FQNNGV. The length of the CDR3 is 15 residues. J was trimmed by 6 bases and V by 1 base; bases with no gene match: 7.